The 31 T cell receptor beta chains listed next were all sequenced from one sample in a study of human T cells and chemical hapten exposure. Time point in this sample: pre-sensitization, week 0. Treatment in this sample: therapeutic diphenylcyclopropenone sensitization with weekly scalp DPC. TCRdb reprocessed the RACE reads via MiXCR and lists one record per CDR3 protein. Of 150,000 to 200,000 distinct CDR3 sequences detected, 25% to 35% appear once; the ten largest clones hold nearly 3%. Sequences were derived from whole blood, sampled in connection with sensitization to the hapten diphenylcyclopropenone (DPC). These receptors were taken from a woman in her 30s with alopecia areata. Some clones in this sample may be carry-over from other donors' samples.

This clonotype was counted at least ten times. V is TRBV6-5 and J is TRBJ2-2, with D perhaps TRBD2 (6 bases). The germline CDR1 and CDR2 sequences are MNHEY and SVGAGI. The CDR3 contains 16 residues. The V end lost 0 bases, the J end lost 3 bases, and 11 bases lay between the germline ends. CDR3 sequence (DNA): TGTGCCAGCAGTTACTCGATCGTAGCGGACACCGGGGAGCTGTTTTTT. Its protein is CASSYSIVADTGELFF.

Written as DNA, the CDR3 is TGCGCCAGCAGCTTCGGTCTAGCCCAAGAGACCCAGTACTTC. It translates to CASSFGLAQETQYF. V gene TRBV5-1 combines with J gene TRBJ2-5, with D tentatively TRBD2 (5 bases). The V end lost 2 bases, the J end lost 1 base, and 9 bases lay between the germline ends. Germline lookup yields CDR1 SGHRS and CDR2 YFSETQ. This CDR3 has 14 amino acids.

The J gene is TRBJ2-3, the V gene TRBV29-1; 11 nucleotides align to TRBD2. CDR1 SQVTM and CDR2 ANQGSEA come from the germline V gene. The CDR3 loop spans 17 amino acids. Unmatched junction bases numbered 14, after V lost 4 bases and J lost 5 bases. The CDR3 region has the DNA TGCAGCGTTGGCGTCGGGAGTAGCGGGAGGGCCCGAGATACGCAGTATTTT. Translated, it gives CSVGVGSSGRARDTQYF.

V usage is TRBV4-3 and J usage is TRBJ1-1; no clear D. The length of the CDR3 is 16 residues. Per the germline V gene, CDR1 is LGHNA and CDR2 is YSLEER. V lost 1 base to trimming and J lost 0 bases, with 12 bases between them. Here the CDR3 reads CASSQGLGWMNTEAFF. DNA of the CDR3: TGCGCCAGCAGCCAAGGTCTGGGTTGGATGAACACTGAAGCTTTCTTT.

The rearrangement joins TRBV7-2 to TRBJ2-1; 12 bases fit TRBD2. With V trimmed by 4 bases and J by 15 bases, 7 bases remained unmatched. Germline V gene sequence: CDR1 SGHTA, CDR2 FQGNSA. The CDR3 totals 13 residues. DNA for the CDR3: TGTGCCAGCAGCTCCCGAGGGACTAGCGGGTGGTTCTTC. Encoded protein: CASSSRGTSGWFF.

This CDR3 is CASSLEWGSNEQYF. The CDR3, as DNA: TGTGCCAGCAGCTTGGAGTGGGGGAGCAACGAGCAGTACTTC. The chain links TRBV5-5 to TRBJ2-7; either TRBD1 or TRBD2 may supply D (5 bases each). CDR1 SGHKS and CDR2 YYEKEE come from the germline V gene (reference sequence). The CDR3 has 14 residues. V lost 0 bases to trimming and J lost 5 bases, with 12 bases between them.

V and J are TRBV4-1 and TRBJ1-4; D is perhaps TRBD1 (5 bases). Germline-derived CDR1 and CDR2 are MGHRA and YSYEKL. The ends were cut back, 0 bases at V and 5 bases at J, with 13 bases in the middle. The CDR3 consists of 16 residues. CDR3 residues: CASSQDWGRKNEKLFF. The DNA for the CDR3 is TGCGCCAGCAGCCAAGATTGGGGGAGAAAAAATGAAAAACTGTTTTTT.

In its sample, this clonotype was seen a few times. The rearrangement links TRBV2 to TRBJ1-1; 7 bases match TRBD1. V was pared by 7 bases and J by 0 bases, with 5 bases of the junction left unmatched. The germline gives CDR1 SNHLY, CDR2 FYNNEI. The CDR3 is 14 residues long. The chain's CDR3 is CASKQGKLNTEAFF. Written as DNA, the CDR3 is TGTGCCAGCAAACAGGGGAAATTGAACACTGAAGCTTTCTTT.

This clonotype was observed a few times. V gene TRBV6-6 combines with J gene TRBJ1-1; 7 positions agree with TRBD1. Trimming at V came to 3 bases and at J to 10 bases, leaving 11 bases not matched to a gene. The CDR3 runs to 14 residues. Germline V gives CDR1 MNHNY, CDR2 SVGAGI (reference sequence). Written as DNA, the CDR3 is TGTGCCAGCAGTTATTACAGGGGAGGTCGCGGAGCTTTCTTT. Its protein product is CASSYYRGGRGAFF.

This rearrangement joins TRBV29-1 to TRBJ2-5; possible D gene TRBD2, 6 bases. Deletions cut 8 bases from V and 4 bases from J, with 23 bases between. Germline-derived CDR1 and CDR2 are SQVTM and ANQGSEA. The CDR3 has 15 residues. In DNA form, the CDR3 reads TGCAGCTCCGTTGGAAGTTGGGGAGGTGGAGAGACCCAGTACTTC. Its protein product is CSSVGSWGGGETQYF.

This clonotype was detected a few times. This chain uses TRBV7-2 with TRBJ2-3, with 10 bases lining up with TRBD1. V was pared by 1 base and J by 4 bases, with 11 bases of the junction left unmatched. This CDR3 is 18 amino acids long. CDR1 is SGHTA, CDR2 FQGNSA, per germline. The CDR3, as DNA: TGTGCCAGCAGCTTAGAAGGCCCGTGGACAGGGGGGTCAGATACGCAGTATTTT. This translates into CASSLEGPWTGGSDTQYF.

CDR3 region: CASSPYGTSGYEQYF. The DNA for the CDR3 is TGCGCCAGCAGCCCCTACGGAACTAGCGGCTACGAGCAGTACTTC. The chain joins TRBV4-1 to TRBJ2-7, with 8 bases lining up with TRBD2. The V gene end was trimmed by 4 bases and the J gene end by 3 bases; junction bases not matched to a gene: 8. This CDR3 region has 15 residues. In germline, CDR1 is MGHRA, CDR2 YSYEKL.

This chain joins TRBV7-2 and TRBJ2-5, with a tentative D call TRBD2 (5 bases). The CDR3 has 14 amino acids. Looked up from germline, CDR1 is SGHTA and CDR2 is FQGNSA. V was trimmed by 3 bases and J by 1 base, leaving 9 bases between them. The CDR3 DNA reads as TGTGCCAGCAGCTTGCGGGCCTCCCAAGAGACCCAGTACTTC. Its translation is CASSLRASQETQYF.

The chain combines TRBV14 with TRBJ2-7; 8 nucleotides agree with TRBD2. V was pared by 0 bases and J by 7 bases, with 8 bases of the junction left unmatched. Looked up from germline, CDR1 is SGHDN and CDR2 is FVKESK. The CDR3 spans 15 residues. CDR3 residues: CASSQDGVRGAEQYF. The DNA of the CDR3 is TGTGCCAGCAGCCAAGACGGGGTGCGGGGGGCTGAGCAGTACTTC.

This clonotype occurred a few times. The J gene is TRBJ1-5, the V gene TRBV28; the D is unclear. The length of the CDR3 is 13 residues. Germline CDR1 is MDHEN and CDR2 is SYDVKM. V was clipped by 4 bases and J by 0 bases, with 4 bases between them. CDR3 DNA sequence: TGTGCCAGCAGTTCAAATAGCAATCAGCCCCAGCATTTT. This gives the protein CASSSNSNQPQHF.

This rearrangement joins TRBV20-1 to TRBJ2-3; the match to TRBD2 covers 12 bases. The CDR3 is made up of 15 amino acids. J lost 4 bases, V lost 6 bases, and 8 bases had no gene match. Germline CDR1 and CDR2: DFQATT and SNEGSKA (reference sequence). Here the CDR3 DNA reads TGCAGTGCCCCGACTAGCGGGAGTGTCGCAGATACGCAGTATTTT. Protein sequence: CSAPTSGSVADTQYF.

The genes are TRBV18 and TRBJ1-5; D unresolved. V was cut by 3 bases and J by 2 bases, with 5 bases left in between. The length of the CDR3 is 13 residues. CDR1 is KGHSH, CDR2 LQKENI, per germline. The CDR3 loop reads CASSPPGNQPQHF. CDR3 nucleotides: TGTGCCAGCTCACCGCCGGGCAATCAGCCCCAGCATTTT.

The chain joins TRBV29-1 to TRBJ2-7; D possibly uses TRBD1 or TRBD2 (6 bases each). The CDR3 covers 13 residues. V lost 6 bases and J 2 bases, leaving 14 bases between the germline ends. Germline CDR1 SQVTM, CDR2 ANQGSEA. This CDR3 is CSVGGFGPYEQYF. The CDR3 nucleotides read TGCAGCGTGGGGGGCTTCGGCCCCTACGAGCAGTACTTC.

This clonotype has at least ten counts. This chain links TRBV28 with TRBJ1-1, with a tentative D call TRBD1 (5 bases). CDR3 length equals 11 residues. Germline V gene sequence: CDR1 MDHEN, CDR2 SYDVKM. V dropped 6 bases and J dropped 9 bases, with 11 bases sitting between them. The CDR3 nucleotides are TGTGCCAGCAGCCAGGGACTTCAAGCTTTCTTT. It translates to CASSQGLQAFF.

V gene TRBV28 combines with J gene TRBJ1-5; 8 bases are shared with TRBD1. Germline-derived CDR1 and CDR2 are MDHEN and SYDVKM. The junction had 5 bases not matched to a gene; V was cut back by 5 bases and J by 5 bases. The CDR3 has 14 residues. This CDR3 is CASSTQGVDQPQHF. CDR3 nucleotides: TGTGCCAGCAGTACACAGGGGGTCGATCAGCCCCAGCATTTT.

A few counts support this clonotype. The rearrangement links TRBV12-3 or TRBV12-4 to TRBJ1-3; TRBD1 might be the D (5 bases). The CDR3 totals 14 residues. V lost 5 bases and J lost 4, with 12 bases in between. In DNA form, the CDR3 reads TGTGCCAGCAGTCTAAGGGGTGTCGGAAACACCATATATTTT. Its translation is CASSLRGVGNTIYF.

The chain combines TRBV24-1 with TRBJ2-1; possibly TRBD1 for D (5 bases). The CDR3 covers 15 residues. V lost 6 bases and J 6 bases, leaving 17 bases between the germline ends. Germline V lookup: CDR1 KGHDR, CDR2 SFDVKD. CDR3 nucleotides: TGTGCCACCAGTATTGCGGACATGGGTCGCAATGAGCAGTTCTTC. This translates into CATSIADMGRNEQFF.

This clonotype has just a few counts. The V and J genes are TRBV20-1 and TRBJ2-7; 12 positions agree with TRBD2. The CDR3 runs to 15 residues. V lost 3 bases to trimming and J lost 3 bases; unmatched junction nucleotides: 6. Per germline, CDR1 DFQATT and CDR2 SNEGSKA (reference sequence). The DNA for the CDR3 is TGCAGTGCTAGGTGGACTAGCGGGACCGACTACGAGCAGTACTTC. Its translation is CSARWTSGTDYEQYF.

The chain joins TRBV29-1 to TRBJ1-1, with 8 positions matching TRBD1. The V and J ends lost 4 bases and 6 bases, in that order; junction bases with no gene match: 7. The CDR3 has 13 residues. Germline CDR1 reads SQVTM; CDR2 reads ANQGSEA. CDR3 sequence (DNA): TGCAGCGTTGTGCAGGGGGCCGGGTCTGAAGCTTTCTTT. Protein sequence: CSVVQGAGSEAFF.

CDR3 bases: TGTGCCAGCTCACCTCGCCGGGGCGATAATTCACCCCTCCACTTT. Translated, it gives CASSPRRGDNSPLHF. V is TRBV18 and J is TRBJ1-6, with D possibly being TRBD1 (5 bases). The V and J ends lost 3 bases and 5 bases respectively, with 11 bases between them. Germline V gene lookup returns CDR1 KGHSH and CDR2 LQKENI. The length of the CDR3 is 15 residues.

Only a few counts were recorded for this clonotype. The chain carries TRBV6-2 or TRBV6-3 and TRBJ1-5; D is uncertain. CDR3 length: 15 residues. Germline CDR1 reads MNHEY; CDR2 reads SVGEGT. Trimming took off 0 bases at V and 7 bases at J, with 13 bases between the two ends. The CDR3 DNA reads TGTGCCAGCAGTTACTCGATCCTAACTGGGCAGCCCCAGCATTTT. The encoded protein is CASSYSILTGQPQHF.

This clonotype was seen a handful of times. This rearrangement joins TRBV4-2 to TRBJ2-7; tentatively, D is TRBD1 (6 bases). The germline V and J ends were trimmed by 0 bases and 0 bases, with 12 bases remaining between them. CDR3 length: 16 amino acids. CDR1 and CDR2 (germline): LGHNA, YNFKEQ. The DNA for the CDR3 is TGTGCCAGCAGCCAAGAGGCCGGGACATCCTCCTACGAGCAGTACTTC. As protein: CASSQEAGTSSYEQYF.

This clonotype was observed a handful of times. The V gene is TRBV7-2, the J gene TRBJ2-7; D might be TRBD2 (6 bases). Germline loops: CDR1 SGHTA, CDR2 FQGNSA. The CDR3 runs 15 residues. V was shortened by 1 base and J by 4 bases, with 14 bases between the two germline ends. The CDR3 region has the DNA TGTGCCAGCAGCTTAGAGGCGGGACTCTCGTACGAGCAGTACTTC. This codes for CASSLEAGLSYEQYF.

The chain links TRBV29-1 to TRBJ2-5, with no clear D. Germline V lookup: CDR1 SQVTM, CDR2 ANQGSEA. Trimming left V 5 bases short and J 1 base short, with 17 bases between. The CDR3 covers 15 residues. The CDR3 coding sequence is TGCAGCGTTCTCCCCCCCGACGGATTCCAAGAGACCCAGTACTTC. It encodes CSVLPPDGFQETQYF.

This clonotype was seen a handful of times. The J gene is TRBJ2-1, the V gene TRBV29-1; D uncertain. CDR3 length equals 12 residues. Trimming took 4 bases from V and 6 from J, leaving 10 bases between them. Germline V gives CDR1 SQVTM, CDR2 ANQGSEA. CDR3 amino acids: CSVAVLGNEQFF. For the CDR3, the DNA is TGCAGCGTTGCAGTTCTCGGCAATGAGCAGTTCTTC.

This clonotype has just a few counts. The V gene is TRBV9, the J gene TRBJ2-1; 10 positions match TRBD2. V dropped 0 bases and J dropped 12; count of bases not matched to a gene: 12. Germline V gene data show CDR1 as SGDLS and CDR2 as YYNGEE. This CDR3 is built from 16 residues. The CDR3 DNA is TGTGCCAGCAGCGTAGGATCGGGACTAGCGTCCATACGGCAGTTCTTC. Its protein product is CASSVGSGLASIRQFF. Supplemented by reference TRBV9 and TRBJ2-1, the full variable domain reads DSGVTQTPKHLITATGQRVTLRCSPRSGDLSVYWYQQSLDQGLQFLIQYYNGEERAKGNILERFSAQQFPDLHSELNLSSLELGDSALYFCASSVGSGLASIRQFFGPGTRLTVL.